This T cell receptor beta chain was sequenced for a study of regulatory T cells in long-lasting Graves disease (TCRdb year 2021). Background on the whole study: To count as having persistent Graves' disease, a patient had to have received antithyroid drug treatment for over 5 years with TSH receptor autoantibodies remaining persistently positive. On average, persistent Graves' disease patients in the clinical cohort had been on antithyroid drugs for about 10.3 years. Persistent Graves' disease patients were compared with newly diagnosed Graves' disease patients by peripheral blood TCR sequencing and RNA sequencing. The study was conducted in China and was registered as a clinical trial. A total of about 35 samples underwent TCR sequencing, from around 13 patients with persistent Graves' disease and 20 patients with newly diagnosed Graves' disease.

V was cut back by 6 bases and J by 3 bases, leaving a gap of 14 bases between them. Its CDR3 holds 14 amino acids, cysteine through phenylalanine. Only CDR3 DNA is held: 42 bases, read in frame from base 1. CDR1 and CDR2 were assigned from the germline V gene as SNHLY and FYNNEI. According to the study, the label for this sample's time point signals: persistent/refractory GD, antithyroid drugs over 5 years with positive TRAb. For both TCR sequencing and RNA sequencing, RNA was extracted from PBMCs in TRIzol. Graves' disease was diagnosed according to American Thyroid Association guidelines. Patients for the study were recruited at an endocrinology department in Xi'an, China. Each patient gave 7 to 9.5 milliliters of peripheral blood, collected in an EDTA anticoagulant tube. PBMCs were isolated by Ficoll Paque Plus density gradient separation without further T cell sorting. An Agilent 2100 Bioanalyzer and agarose gel were used to check RNA quality, and a NanoDrop 2000 was used to measure RNA concentration.

This clonotype was recorded many times. Its recognized antigen is unknown. No much larger clone is present one base from it, and per-base qualities are unavailable. Broad study findings and their caveats: The authors noted that the small sample size was a limitation that may lower accuracy. Sequencing and analysis were restricted to the TCR beta chain. Preferential use of TRBV28, TRBJ1-2 and TRBJ2-5 was observed in persistent disease, whereas TRBV20-1 and TRBJ2-1 were favored in newly diagnosed disease. Persistent patients shared more public clonotypes among themselves (around 3,000) than newly diagnosed patients did (nearly 1,000). Persistent Graves' disease patients showed lower TCR Shannon entropy and fewer highly expanded clones than newly diagnosed patients, suggesting clonal expansion. Because the primary lesion, thyroid tissue, could not be accessed, the study looked at peripheral blood alone.

Receptor libraries were prepared by multiplex PCR. This sample was sequenced with an Illumina HiSeq 4000. TCR beta libraries were built with iRepertoire HTBI primers and Arm-PCR amplification of CDR3 regions. PCR products were gel purified before sequencing. Per the authors' processing: A total of 62 TRBV and about 13 TRBJ segments were identified across samples and were used for gene usage analysis of CDR3 amino acid clonotypes. Filtered high-quality paired reads were merged into contigs using COPE and FqMerger. BLAST was used to align contigs to the IMGT TRBV, TRBD and TRBJ reference genes, and CDR3 was defined following IMGT. Any clonotype with a frequency above 0.1% was classified as a highly expanded clone. Shannon entropy served as the measure of repertoire diversity, while the Gini coefficient captured V-J evenness. A clonotype found in more than one individual was treated as public. Using fastp at Q25 and MiXCR, TCRdb reprocessed the public reads and kept productive beta chains. CDR3 protein sequences are deduplicated, and each keeps its most common genes and DNA. The V and J calls were not made by the authors but by TCRdb's processing. The sample contains some 430,000 distinct CDR3 sequences, 20% to 25% of them found a single time. The top ten clonotypes cover roughly 7% of the sample.

Here the chain combines TRBV2 and TRBJ2-5, and TRBD2 may be the D gene, going by 8 matching bases. The sequence derives from a female donor with Graves disease. Sequences were derived from peripheral blood mononuclear cells (PBMCs), sampled when the disease was refractory, from a patient treated with antithyroid drugs. DNA sequence: TGTGCCAGCAGGGGCGGGGGGACAGAAGAGACCCAGTACTTC. This translates into CASRGGGTEETQYF.